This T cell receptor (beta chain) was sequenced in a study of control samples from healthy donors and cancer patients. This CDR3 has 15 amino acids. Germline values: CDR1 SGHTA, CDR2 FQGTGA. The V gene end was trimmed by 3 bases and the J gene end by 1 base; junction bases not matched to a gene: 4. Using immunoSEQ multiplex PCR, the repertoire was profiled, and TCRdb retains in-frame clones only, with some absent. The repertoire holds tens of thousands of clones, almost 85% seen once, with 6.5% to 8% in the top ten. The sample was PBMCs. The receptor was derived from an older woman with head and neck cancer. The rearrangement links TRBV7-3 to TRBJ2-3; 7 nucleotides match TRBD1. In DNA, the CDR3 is TGTGCCAGCAGCTTGACAGGGATCCGCACAGATACGCAGTATTTT. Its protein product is CASSLTGIRTDTQYF.